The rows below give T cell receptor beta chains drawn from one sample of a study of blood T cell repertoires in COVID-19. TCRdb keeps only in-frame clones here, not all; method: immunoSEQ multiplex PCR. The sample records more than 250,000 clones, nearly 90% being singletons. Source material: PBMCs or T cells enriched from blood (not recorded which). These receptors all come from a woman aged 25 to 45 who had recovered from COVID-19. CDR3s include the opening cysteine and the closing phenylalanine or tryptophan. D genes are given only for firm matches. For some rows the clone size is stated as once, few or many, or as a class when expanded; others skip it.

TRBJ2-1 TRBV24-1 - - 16 CATSDSRGEEYNEQFF TGTGCCACCAGTGACTCCAGGGGGGAAGAGTACAATGAGCAGTTCTTC
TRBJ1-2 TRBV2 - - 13 CASSEEGNYGYTF TGTGCCAGCAGTGAGGAGGGGAACTATGGCTACACCTTC
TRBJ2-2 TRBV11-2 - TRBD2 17 CASSRTSGGPNTGELFF TGTGCCAGCAGTCGGACTAGCGGGGGCCCGAACACCGGGGAGCTGTTTTTT
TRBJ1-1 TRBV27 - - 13 CASTQQGPFVAFF TGTGCCAGCACCCAACAGGGACCCTTCGTGGCTTTCTTT
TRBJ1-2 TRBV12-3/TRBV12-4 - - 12 CASSLGGGGYTF TGTGCCAGCAGTTTGGGGGGAGGTGGCTACACCTTC
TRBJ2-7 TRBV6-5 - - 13 CASSFDNSYEQYF TGTGCCAGCAGTTTCGACAACTCCTACGAGCAGTACTTC
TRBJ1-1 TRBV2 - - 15 CASSEAQGMNTEAFF TGTGCCAGCAGTGAAGCCCAGGGGATGAACACTGAAGCTTTCTTT
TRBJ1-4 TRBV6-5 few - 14 CASSYSGGDEKLFF TGTGCCAGCAGTTACTCAGGGGGGGACGAAAAACTGTTTTTT
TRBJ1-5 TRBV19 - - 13 CASSIQRNQPQHF TGTGCCAGTAGTATACAACGGAATCAGCCCCAGCATTTT
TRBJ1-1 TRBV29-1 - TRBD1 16 CSVVPRQGAANTEAFF TGCAGCGTTGTTCCCCGACAGGGGGCTGCGAACACTGAAGCTTTCTTT
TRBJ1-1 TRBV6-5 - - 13 CASIPSGYTEAFF TGTGCCAGCATCCCTTCAGGGTACACTGAAGCTTTCTTT
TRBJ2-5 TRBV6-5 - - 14 CASSPTMGGETQYF TGTGCCAGCAGTCCTACGATGGGAGGAGAGACCCAGTACTTC
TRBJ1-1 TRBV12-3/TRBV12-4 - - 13 CASSLKGDTEAFF TGTGCCAGCAGTTTAAAGGGGGACACTGAAGCTTTCTTT
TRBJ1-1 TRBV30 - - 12 CAWSVADTEAFF TGTGCCTGGAGTGTTGCGGACACTGAAGCTTTCTTT
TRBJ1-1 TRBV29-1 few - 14 CSVSSGRENTEAFF TGCAGCGTGTCGAGCGGACGAGAGAACACTGAAGCTTTCTTT
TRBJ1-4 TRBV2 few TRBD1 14 CASNSGTANEKLFF TGTGCCAGCAATTCCGGGACAGCTAATGAAAAACTGTTTTTT
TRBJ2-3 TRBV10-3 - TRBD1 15 CAISLGQGATDTQYF TGTGCCATCAGTTTGGGACAGGGGGCAACAGATACGCAGTATTTT
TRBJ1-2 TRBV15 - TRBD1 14 CATSRGTGNRGYTF TGTGCCACCAGCAGAGGGACAGGGAATCGGGGCTACACCTTC
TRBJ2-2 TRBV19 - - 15 CASSKDTAGLMELFF TGTGCCAGTAGTAAGGACACCGCAGGTTTGATGGAGCTGTTTTTT
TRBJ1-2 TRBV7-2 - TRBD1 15 CASSPSGTGPYGYTF TGTGCCAGCAGCCCCTCGGGGACAGGGCCTTATGGCTACACCTTC
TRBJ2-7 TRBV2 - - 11 CASSRESEQYF TGTGCCAGCAGCCGAGAGTCCGAGCAGTACTTC
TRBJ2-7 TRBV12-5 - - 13 CASGLARSYEQYF TGTGCTAGTGGTTTGGCTCGCTCCTACGAGCAGTACTTC
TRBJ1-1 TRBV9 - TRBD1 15 CASSVTGGSNTEAFF TGTGCCAGCAGCGTAACAGGGGGTTCGAACACTGAAGCTTTCTTT
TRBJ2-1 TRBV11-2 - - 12 CASSLVGHEQFF TGTGCCAGCAGCTTAGTTGGGCATGAGCAGTTCTTC
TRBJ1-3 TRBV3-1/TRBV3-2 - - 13 CASSQGAGNTIYF TGTGCCAGCAGCCAGGGAGCTGGAAACACCATATATTTT
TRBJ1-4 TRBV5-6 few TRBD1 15 CASSYGQGANEKLFF TGTGCCAGCAGCTATGGACAGGGGGCTAATGAAAAACTGTTTTTT
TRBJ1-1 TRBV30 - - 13 CAWSGGQGREAFF TGTGCCTGGAGTGGAGGGCAGGGGCGAGAAGCTTTCTTT
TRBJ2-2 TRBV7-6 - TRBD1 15 CASSTGQGRAGELFF TGTGCCAGCAGCACGGGACAGGGTAGGGCCGGGGAGCTGTTTTTT